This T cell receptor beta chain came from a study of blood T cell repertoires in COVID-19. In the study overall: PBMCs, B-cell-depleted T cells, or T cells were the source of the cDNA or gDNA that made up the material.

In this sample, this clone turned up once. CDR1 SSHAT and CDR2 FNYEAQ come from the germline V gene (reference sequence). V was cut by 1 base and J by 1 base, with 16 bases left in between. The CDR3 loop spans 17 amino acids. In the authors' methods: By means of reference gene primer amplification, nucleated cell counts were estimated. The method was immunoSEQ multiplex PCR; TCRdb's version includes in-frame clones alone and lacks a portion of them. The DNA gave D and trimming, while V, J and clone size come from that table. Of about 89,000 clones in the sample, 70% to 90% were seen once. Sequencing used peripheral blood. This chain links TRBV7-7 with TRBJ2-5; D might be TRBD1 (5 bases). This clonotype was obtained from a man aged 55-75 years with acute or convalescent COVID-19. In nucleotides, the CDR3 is TGTGCCAGCAGCTTAGGAGTTTTGACAGCTCCCCAAGAGACCCAGTACTTC. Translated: CASSLGVLTAPQETQYF. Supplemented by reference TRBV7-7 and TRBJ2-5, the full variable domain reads GAGVSQSPRYKVTKRGQDVTLRCDPISSHATLYWYQQALGQGPEFLTYFNYEAQPDKSGLPSDRFSAERPEGSISTLTIQRTEQRDSAMYRCASSLGVLTAPQETQYFGPGTRLLVL.